A single sample is the source of the 3 T cell receptor beta chains below, sequenced in a study of patients and donors after allogeneic stem cell transplantation (dated by TCRdb to the early 2020s). The library was made by RT-PCR. Data came from a NextSeq 550. The public reads were reprocessed in TCRdb via fastp at Q25 and MiXCR, keeping in-frame beta chains. CDR3 protein sequences are deduplicated, and each keeps its most common genes and DNA. This sample lists under 200,000 distinct CDR3 sequences; approximately 31% were detected once. In total, the top ten clones hold about 3% of the sample. Sequences were obtained from blood, either unsorted or a sorted T cell fraction (not recorded which). All receptors come from a human donor who was either an allogeneic HSCT recipient or a stem cell or donor lymphocyte infusion donor (not recorded which). It is not recorded whose cells these are; they may come from a transplant donor.

This clonotype was seen only a few times. This rearrangement joins TRBV6-6 to TRBJ2-7; D is uncertain. The V and J ends lost 0 bases and 2 bases respectively, with 14 bases between them. CDR3 length: 16 residues. Germline CDR1 is MNHNY and CDR2 is SVGAGI (reference sequence). The CDR3 nucleotides read TGTGCCAGCAGTTACTCGATCCTAGATGGTACCTACGAGCAGTACTTC. This gives the protein CASSYSILDGTYEQYF.

This clonotype was observed a few times. The V and J genes are TRBV6-5 and TRBJ2-1; D not resolved. The length of the CDR3 is 14 residues. V shed 6 bases and J shed 2 bases, with 11 bases lying between them. The germline V gene has CDR1 MNHEY and CDR2 SVGAGI. CDR3 in DNA: TGTGCCAGCAGGGCTAGTTATCCCTACAATGAGCAGTTCTTC. This translates into CASRASYPYNEQFF.

In nucleotides, the CDR3 is TGCAGTGCCAAACTAGCGGGGGGGAGCTCCTACGAGCAGTACTTC. Amino acid sequence: CSAKLAGGSSYEQYF. This chain connects TRBV20-1 to TRBJ2-7, with 13 bases identical to TRBD2. This CDR3 spans 15 amino acids. J was trimmed by 0 bases and V by 6 bases; bases with no gene match: 5. Germline values: CDR1 DFQATT, CDR2 SNEGSKA (reference sequence).